This T cell receptor (beta chain) comes out of a study of blood T cell repertoires in COVID-19. About the study: Samples taken during acute and convalescent COVID-19 were collected in the United States, Italy and Spain. In each case, the material was cDNA or gDNA derived from T cells, B-cell-depleted T cells, or PBMCs.

The Seattle patients joined while their infection was active and were tracked longitudinally afterward. Per the authors' pipeline: By means of reference gene primer amplification, nucleated cell counts were estimated. Libraries were prepared by immunoSEQ multiplex PCR; TCRdb keeps only in-frame clonotypes and omits some of them. V and J calls and clone size are copied from that table; D and trimming were computed from the DNA. The sample has approximately 170,000 clones, approximately 93% seen once. Trimming shortened V by 1 base and J by 9 bases, and 15 bases separated the two germline ends. CDR3 size: 14 residues. Germline CDR1 reads SEHNR; CDR2 reads FQNEAQ (reference sequence). This clone was counted a single time.

Source material: peripheral blood. The chain employs TRBV7-9 and TRBJ1-1; no reliable D call. This clonotype was obtained from a woman in her fifties or sixties with COVID-19, enrolled during active disease. The CDR3: CASSLGYGKQQAFF. The CDR3 DNA reads as TGTGCCAGCAGCTTAGGTTACGGGAAACAGCAAGCTTTCTTT.